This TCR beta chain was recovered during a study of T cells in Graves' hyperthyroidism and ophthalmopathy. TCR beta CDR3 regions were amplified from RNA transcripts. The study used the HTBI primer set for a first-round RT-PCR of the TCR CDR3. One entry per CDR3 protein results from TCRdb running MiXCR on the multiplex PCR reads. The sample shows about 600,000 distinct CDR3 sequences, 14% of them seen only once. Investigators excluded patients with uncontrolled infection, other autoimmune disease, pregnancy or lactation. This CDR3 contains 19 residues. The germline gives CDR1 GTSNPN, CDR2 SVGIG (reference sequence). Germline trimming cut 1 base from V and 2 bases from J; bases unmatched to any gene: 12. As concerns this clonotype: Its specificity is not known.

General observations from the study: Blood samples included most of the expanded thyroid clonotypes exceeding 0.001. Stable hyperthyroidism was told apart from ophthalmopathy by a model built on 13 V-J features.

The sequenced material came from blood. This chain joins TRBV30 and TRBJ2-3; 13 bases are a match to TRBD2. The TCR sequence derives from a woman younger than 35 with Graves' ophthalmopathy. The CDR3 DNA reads TGTGCCTGGAGTGGGATAACCCCGGGACTAGCGGGATCCACAGATACGCAGTATTTT. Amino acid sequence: CAWSGITPGLAGSTDTQYF.